The source of this TCR beta chain is a study of long-term antiretroviral therapy in people with HIV (dated by TCRdb to between 2020 and 2023). Background for the entire study: The earliest samples were collected about a decade before the 2015 WHO recommendation for immediate ART, when ART was typically delayed until CD4 counts fell. Among the 30 or so participants with HIV, eleven to twelve were female. Whether ART initiation and durable HIV suppression were associated with changes in peripheral blood TRB repertoire composition and diversity was tested in a retrospective serial study. A total of around 190 cryopreserved PBMC samples came from a few dozen adults with confirmed HIV infection and were collected serially over a mean of roughly 6 years (range 1-12). No cross-contamination during QIAcube processing turned up in test extractions that ran a monoclonal T-cell line alongside around 32 polyclonal samples.

Trimming at the junction amounts to 2 bases on V and 1 base on J, and the germline ends lie 6 bases apart. From the cysteine through the phenylalanine, the CDR3 covers 13 amino acids. Only the CDR3 part of the read is kept: 39 bases, read in frame from the first base. From the germline V gene (reference sequence), CDR1 is SGHNT and CDR2 is YYREEE. The immunoSEQ hsTCRB v3.0 assay was used at survey level resolution for TRB variable region sequencing. TRB sequencing targeted a depth of about 40,000-50,000 T-cell genomes per sample. Pooled TRB libraries were sequenced on an Illumina MiSeq with a v3 150-cycle kit. From the authors' description of their analysis: Repertoire analysis ran in R within a reproducible Nextflow workflow covering QC, data transformation and analysis. LymphoSeq2, an R package for exploring AIRR-Seq data, was used to implement custom analyses. Four samples yielding fewer than 5000 total TRB sequences were excluded, leaving roughly 200 analyzed HIV repertoires. Among the approximately 190 retained HIV repertoires, 55 to 60 were collected before ART initiation and around 130 after ART initiation. Repertoires were downsampled to 5000 TRB nucleotide sequences, with summary statistics averaged over 100 downsampling iterations. TRB sequences were retained for analysis only if CDR3 regions of at least seven amino acids were present. Diversity was assessed using a clonality score derived from Shannon entropy and using the Gini coefficient. In repertoire networks, the top 5000 CDR3 amino acid sequences were linked whenever an edit distance of one separated two sequences. Antigen specificity groups and MHC restriction were predicted for TRB CDR3 amino acid sequences with GLIPH2. To flag known associations with CMV, EBV, HIV or tissue antigens, CDR3 amino acid sequences were compared against VDJdb and McPAS-TCR. Pre-ART, post-ART and control groups were compared with Wilcoxon signed-rank tests and Holm-Bonferroni correction. TCRdb limited this immuneACCESS table to in-frame rearrangements with V and J called. A share of clones is missing; checked studies link under half to unresolved V genes, and the rest is unexplained. D and trimming come from the DNA, and the V and J calls and clone size come from that table. The sample records over 35,000 clones, approximately 94% of which are singletons. The top ten hold under 2.5% of the sample.

What the work shows at the level of the full study, not this receptor alone: Starting ART was linked to a significant rise in TRB diversity, yet even after long-term ART the diversity remained significantly lower than in transplant donor controls. Samples dated from the mid-2000s to the late 2010s, and the ART regimens used may be less effective than current ones. No data were available on ART adherence, viral resistance or therapy changes, limiting inferences about post-ART repertoire changes. Unsorted PBMC were profiled instead of sorted CD4+ and CD8+ T cells because pre-ART samples had limited cell numbers. Narrower CDR3 length ranges were observed in HIV repertoires than in controls, and an antigen-experienced repertoire with only a slight naive shift after ART was suggested by the network structure. Expanded TRB clones identified before ART initiation dominated the repertoire at all time points, although this dominance fluctuated and declined in many PLHIV after ART. Since PBMC availability was limited, sequencing covered only the TCR beta chain, with no alpha chain pairing.

Inclusion was restricted to participants for whom at least one PBMC sample before ART initiation and at least two post-ART samples were available. All participants with HIV were treated in the United States of America. Before DNA extraction, cryopreserved samples of roughly 0.85-11 million PBMC were thawed and then washed. At the time of the earliest PBMC sample, participants with HIV were aged between about 20 and 54 years. PBMC samples from each participant spanned 1-4 timepoints before ART initiation and 2-8 timepoints after ART initiation, with a median of 7 samples. Serial HIV viral load, CD4+ T-cell count, ART history and demographic data were obtained for every participant. Genomic DNA was extracted from unsorted PBMC with a Qiagen kit on a QIAcube, processed in batches of 12 samples. On this clone: This clone's antigen is unknown. No much larger clonotype is one base removed from it; base qualities were not supplied.

The rearrangement joined TRBV5-4 to TRBJ1-1; too little of a D gene remains to name it. The material sequenced was unsorted PBMCs, taken 9 to 9.5 years after starting antiretroviral therapy. This clonotype was obtained from a man between 25 and 39 years old with HIV. The DNA is TGTGCCAGCAGCTTTCCAGAGAACACTGAAGCTTTCTTT. Translated, it gives CASSFPENTEAFF.